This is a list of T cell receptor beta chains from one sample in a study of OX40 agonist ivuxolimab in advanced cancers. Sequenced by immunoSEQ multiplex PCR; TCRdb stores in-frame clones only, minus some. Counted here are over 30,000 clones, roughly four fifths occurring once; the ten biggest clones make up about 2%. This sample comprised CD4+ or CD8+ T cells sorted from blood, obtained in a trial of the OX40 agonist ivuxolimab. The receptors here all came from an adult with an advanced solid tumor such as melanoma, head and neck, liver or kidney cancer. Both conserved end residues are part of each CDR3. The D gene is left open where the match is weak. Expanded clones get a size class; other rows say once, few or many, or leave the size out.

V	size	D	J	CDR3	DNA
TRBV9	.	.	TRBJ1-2	CASSVEGNNGYTF	TGTGCCAGCAGCGTAGAGGGGAATAATGGCTACACCTTC
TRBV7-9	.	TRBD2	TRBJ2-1	CASSPEAGSWPNEQFF	TGTGCCAGCAGCCCGGAAGCGGGAAGTTGGCCCAATGAGCAGTTCTTC
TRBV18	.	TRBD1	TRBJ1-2	CASSTAGTGIGGYTF	TGTGCCAGCTCAACTGCCGGGACAGGGATCGGAGGCTACACCTTC
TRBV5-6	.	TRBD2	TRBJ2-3	CASSLGGLAVTLNTDTQYF	TGTGCCAGCAGCTTGGGGGGACTAGCGGTGACGCTGAACACAGATACGCAGTATTTT
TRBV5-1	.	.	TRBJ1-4	CASSSQGWTNEKLFF	TGCGCCAGCAGTTCGCAAGGATGGACTAATGAAAAACTGTTTTTT
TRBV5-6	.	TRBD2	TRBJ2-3	CASSFGTSDTQYF	TGTGCCAGCAGCTTTGGGACTAGTGATACGCAGTATTTT
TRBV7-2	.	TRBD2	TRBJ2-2	CASSLEGAGGPRNTGELFF	TGTGCCAGCAGCTTAGAGGGAGCGGGGGGGCCTAGGAACACCGGGGAGCTGTTTTTT
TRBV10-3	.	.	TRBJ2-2	CAIRGTENTGELFF	TGTGCCATCAGAGGGACTGAAAACACCGGGGAGCTGTTTTTT
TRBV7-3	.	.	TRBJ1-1	CASSFRLRGRGTTEAFF	TGTGCCAGCAGCTTTAGACTCCGCGGACGGGGGACCACTGAAGCTTTCTTT
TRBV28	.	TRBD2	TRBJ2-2	CASSPATGLAGGLNTGELFF	TGTGCCAGCAGTCCAGCCACCGGGCTAGCGGGGGGACTGAACACCGGGGAGCTGTTTTTT
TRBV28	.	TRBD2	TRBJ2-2	CASIRFGSGRNTGELFF	TGTGCCAGCATTAGATTCGGTAGCGGGAGGAACACCGGGGAGCTGTTTTTT
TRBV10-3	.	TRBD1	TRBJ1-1	CAISSDRDTEAFF	TGTGCCATCAGTTCCGACAGGGACACTGAAGCTTTCTTT
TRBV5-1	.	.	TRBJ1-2	CASSSMGANGYTF	TGCGCCAGCAGCTCAATGGGGGCTAATGGCTACACCTTC
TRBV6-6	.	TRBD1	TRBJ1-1	CASSYLDRAVGGEAFF	TGTGCCAGCAGTTACTTGGACAGGGCGGTAGGCGGTGAAGCTTTCTTT
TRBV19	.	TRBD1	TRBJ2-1	CATSGDREQFF	TGTGCCACCTCCGGGGACAGGGAGCAGTTCTTC
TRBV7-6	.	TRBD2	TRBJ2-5	CASSPTRGGIGETQYF	TGTGCCAGCAGCCCTACCCGGGGGGGCATAGGGGAGACCCAGTACTTC
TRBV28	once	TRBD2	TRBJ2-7	CASRTGTSHYEQYF	TGTGCCAGCAGGACCGGGACTAGTCACTACGAGCAGTACTTC
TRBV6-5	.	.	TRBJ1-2	CASSYEGGGRYGYTF	TGTGCCAGCAGTTACGAGGGGGGCGGCCGCTATGGCTACACCTTC
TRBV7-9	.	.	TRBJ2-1	CASSSTLIDEQFF	TGTGCCAGCAGCAGCACCCTAATTGATGAGCAGTTCTTC
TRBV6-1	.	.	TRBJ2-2	CASGRGENTGELFF	TGTGCCAGCGGAAGGGGGGAAAACACCGGGGAGCTGTTTTTT
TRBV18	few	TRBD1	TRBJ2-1	CASSRDRGLSNEQFF	TGTGCCAGCTCACGGGACAGGGGGCTTAGCAATGAGCAGTTCTTC
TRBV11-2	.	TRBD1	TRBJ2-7	CASSHVTGVGEQYF	TGTGCCAGCAGCCACGTGACAGGGGTCGGCGAGCAGTACTTC
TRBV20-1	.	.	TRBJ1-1	CSAPRGAEAFF	TGCAGTGCCCCCCGGGGGGCTGAAGCTTTCTTT
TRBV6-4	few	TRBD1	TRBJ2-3	CASSDRTGGGTDTQYF	TGTGCCAGCAGTGACCGGACAGGGGGCGGGACAGATACGCAGTATTTT
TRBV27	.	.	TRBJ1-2	CASSRGGGGYTF	TGTGCCAGCAGTCGTGGGGGAGGTGGCTACACCTTC
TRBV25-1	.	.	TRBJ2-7	CAQGGTGTDGRDYEQYF	TGTGCCCAGGGGGGCACCGGGACGGATGGACGCGACTACGAGCAGTACTTC
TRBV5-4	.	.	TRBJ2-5	CASSLSPNPLQETQYF	TGTGCCAGCAGCTTGTCGCCGAACCCACTCCAAGAGACCCAGTACTTC
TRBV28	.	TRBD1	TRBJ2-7	CASSFFRDRGHEQYF	TGTGCCAGCAGTTTCTTCCGGGACAGGGGCCACGAGCAGTACTTC
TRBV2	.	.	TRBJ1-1	CASKDFMNTEAFF	TGTGCCAGCAAAGATTTCATGAACACTGAAGCTTTCTTT
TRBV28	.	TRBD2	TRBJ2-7	CASSDPGLAGDLYEQYF	TGTGCCAGCAGCGACCCGGGACTAGCGGGGGACCTCTACGAGCAGTACTTC
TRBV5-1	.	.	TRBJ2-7	CASSLALGGGFSYEQYF	TGCGCCAGCAGCTTGGCCCTGGGGGGAGGATTCTCCTACGAGCAGTACTTC
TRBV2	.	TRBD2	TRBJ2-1	CASSGTSGGKGNEQFF	TGTGCCAGCAGTGGGACTAGCGGGGGGAAGGGCAATGAGCAGTTCTTC
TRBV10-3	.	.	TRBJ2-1	CAITEGTYNEQFF	TGTGCCATCACCGAGGGGACTTACAATGAGCAGTTCTTC
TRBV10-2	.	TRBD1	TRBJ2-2	CASTGTGGTGELFF	TGCGCCAGCACTGGGACAGGGGGAACCGGGGAGCTGTTTTTT
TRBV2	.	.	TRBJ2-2	CACGYGGNTGELFF	TGTGCCTGCGGTTACGGGGGGAACACCGGGGAGCTGTTTTTT
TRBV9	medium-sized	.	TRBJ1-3	CASSVVGSPGNTIYF	TGTGCCAGCAGCGTAGTGGGTTCCCCTGGAAACACCATATATTTT
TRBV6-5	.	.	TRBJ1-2	CASSYGQPINYGYTF	TGTGCCAGCAGTTACGGACAGCCGATAAACTATGGCTACACCTTC
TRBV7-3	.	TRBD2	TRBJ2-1	CASSTMGLAGGSGEQFF	TGTGCCAGCAGCACGATGGGACTAGCGGGAGGGAGTGGTGAGCAGTTCTTC
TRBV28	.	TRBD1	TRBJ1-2	CASRPTGGAQGYTF	TGTGCCAGCAGACCAACAGGGGGCGCGCAAGGCTACACCTTC
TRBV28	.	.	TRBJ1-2	CASTPRLDGYTF	TGTGCCAGCACCCCCAGATTGGATGGCTACACCTTC
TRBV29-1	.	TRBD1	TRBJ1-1	CSGDRGNTEAFF	TGCAGCGGGGACAGGGGGAACACTGAAGCTTTCTTT
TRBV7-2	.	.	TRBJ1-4	CASSQGWGGTEKLFF	TGTGCCAGCAGCCAGGGTTGGGGCGGGACTGAAAAACTGTTTTTT
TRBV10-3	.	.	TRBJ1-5	CAISESIEGIKPQHF	TGTGCCATCAGTGAGTCCATTGAGGGTATTAAGCCCCAGCATTTT
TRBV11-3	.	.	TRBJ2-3	CASSFQGVGDTQYF	TGTGCCAGCAGCTTTCAAGGGGTAGGGGATACGCAGTATTTT